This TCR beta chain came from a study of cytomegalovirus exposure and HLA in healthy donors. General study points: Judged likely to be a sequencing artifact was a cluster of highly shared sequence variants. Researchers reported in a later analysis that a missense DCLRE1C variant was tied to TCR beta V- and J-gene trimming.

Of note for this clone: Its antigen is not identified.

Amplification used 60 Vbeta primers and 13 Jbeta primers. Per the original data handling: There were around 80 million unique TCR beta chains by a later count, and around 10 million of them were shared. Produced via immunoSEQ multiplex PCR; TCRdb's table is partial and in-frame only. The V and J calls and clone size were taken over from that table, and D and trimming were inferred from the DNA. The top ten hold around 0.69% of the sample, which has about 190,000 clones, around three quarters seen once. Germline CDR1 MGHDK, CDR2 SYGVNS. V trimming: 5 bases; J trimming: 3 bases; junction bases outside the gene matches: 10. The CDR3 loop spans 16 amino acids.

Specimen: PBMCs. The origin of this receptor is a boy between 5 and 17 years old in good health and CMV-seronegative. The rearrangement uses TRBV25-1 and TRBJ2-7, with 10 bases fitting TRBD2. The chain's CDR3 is CASSPSQGLASYEQYF. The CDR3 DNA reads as TGTGCCAGCAGTCCCTCTCAGGGACTAGCGAGCTACGAGCAGTACTTC.